Sequencing of this TCR beta chain was carried out in a study of beta chain features in type 1 diabetes. Study in general: Healthy donors resembled patients in age, gender and cell yields. Points from the study as a whole: Significant though moderate, a shortening of TCRB CDR3s appeared in all four CD4+ subsets of Type 1 diabetes patients.

The collection from each donor was one heparinised blood draw averaging around 100 mL. By way of CD45RO/CCR7/CD25/CD127/CD95/CD27, the CD4+ regulatory, stem cell-like memory, central memory and naive cells were sorted. CDR1 and CDR2 from the germline V gene are SGHNT and YYREEE (reference sequence). The V gene end was trimmed by 6 bases and the J gene end by 0 bases; junction bases not matched to a gene: 5. The CDR3 loop spans 14 amino acids. About this clone: As yet, its antigen is unknown.

The investigators reverse transcribed all of the isolated RNA, so they sequenced expressed TCRB transcripts. The assay was immunoSEQ multiplex PCR, and TCRdb's table has in-frame clones only and misses some. The top ten clones hold around 0.66% of a sample with a few hundred thousand clones, 8.5% to 10% of them seen once. The sequence was obtained from a man aged 25 to 40 with type 1 diabetes. The chain uses TRBV5-4 and TRBJ2-5; 7 positions agree with TRBD1. The sequenced sample was central memory CD4+ T cells from blood. The CDR3 reads CASKIQGDQETQYF. In nucleotides, the CDR3 is TGTGCCAGCAAGATCCAGGGGGACCAAGAGACCCAGTACTTC. The variable domain in full, with the rest retrieved from reference TRBV5-4 and TRBJ2-5, is ETGVTQSPTHLIKTRGQQVTLRCSSQSGHNTVSWYQQALGQGPQFIFQYYREEENGRGNFPPRFSGLQFPNYSSELNVNALELDDSALYLCASKIQGDQETQYFGPGTRLLVL.